These T cell receptor beta chains were read from a single sample in a study of cytomegalovirus exposure and HLA in healthy donors. Assay: immunoSEQ multiplex PCR; the TCRdb copy retains only in-frame clones and omits some. The data hold about 180,000 clones, with over 65% observed a single time. What was sequenced was PBMCs. These receptors were collected from a man between 18 and 29 years old in good health and CMV-seronegative. The CDR3 runs from the conserved cysteine through the conserved F or W. Each record gives: J gene, V gene, CDR3 protein.

>TRBJ2-3|TRBV30
CAWERGSTDTQYF
>TRBJ2-1|TRBV7-9
CASSFYQGDNNEQFF
>TRBJ1-2|TRBV30
CAWFPGGTARSGYTF
>TRBJ2-1|TRBV9
CASSRGQGIRDEQFF
>TRBJ1-6|TRBV27
CASSLLNSPLHF
>TRBJ2-2|TRBV6-4
CASGPNPHDRGDWCGGELFF
>TRBJ2-3|TRBV2
CASSVSDSDTQYF
>TRBJ2-3|TRBV30
CAWSSGGWGDTQYF
>TRBJ2-7|TRBV5-4
CASSDDSGGPLSQYF
>TRBJ2-3|TRBV7-2
CASSLGAWDTQYF
>TRBJ2-1|TRBV9
CASSVGERGGSNEQFF
>TRBJ1-6|TRBV11-1
CASSSGQNSPLHF
>TRBJ2-1|TRBV30
CAGNGELYNEQFF
>TRBJ2-3|TRBV27
CASSPWTGGSDTQYF
>TRBJ2-1|TRBV6-6
CASSQKKQGARPEQFF
>TRBJ2-1|TRBV4-3
CASSQGLAGAYNEQFF
>TRBJ2-1|TRBV9
CASSARGLYNEQFF
>TRBJ1-1|TRBV11-2
CASSVDRGGTEAFF
>TRBJ1-4|TRBV25-1
CASRETGKGEKLFF
>TRBJ1-5|TRBV5-8
CASSWGEGAQHF
>TRBJ1-1|TRBV4-1
CASSQVGGPTEAFF
>TRBJ2-7|TRBV7-9
CASSPQALYEQYF
>TRBJ2-2|TRBV18
CASSFGGGELFF
>TRBJ1-5|TRBV7-2
CASSRGGGNQPQHF
>TRBJ1-2|TRBV7-2
CASSRGTGHNYGYTF
>TRBJ2-1|TRBV2
CASKRLAGGNYNEQFF
>TRBJ1-2|TRBV4-2
CASSPDKPFGGYTF